The clone carrying this TCR beta chain was observed at least ten times. Its cognate antigen is unknown. The germline CDR1 and CDR2 sequences are KGHDR and SFDVKD. The CDR3 runs to 14 residues. J lost 1 base, V lost 7 bases, and 3 bases had no gene match. The source of the sample is a study of early T cells in non-severe SARS-CoV-2 infection. Background on the study: Chains stayed unpaired after sequencing of bulk RNA from unsorted whole blood.

The TCR library protocol was used to attach unique molecular identifiers. These identifiers were attached to individual cDNA molecules. Each CDR3 protein is one row after TCRdb ran MiXCR on the 5' RACE reads. The table lists 30,000 to 40,000 distinct CDR3 sequences, less than 6.5% of them singletons. Whole-study results and caveats: The VDJdb matching leaned toward anti-spike CD8 responses and overlooked private and CD4 specificities.

The V call is TRBV24-1, the J call TRBJ1-2; TRBD1 aligns across 9 bases. This clonotype originated in an adult who was a healthcare worker with PCR-confirmed SARS-CoV-2 infection or an uninfected control (not recorded which). The sequenced sample was whole blood, obtained at baseline. The CDR3 region is CATRGQGGNYGYTF. The CDR3 coding sequence is TGTGCCACCAGGGGACAGGGTGGTAACTATGGCTACACCTTC.